This T cell receptor (beta chain) came from a study of regulatory T cells in long-lasting Graves disease. Study results and limitations: TRBV28, TRBJ1-2 and TRBJ2-5 were favored in persistent disease.

The authors built TCR beta libraries using iRepertoire HTBI primers and Arm-PCR of CDR3 regions. From the multiplex PCR reads, TCRdb called clonotypes with MiXCR, one entry per CDR3 protein. The sample holds hundreds of thousands of distinct CDR3 sequences, approximately 13% seen once. This clonotype was observed many times. Antigen specificity is unknown. The CDR3 contains 12 residues. V lost 6 bases and J 10 bases, leaving 16 bases between the germline ends. Germline V gene lookup returns CDR1 DFQATT and CDR2 SNEGSKA (reference sequence). Time point here: newly diagnosed GD, antithyroid drugs for less than 3 months. Construction of the TCR library relied on RNA isolated from PBMCs. Patients of an endocrinology department in Xi'an, China, were included. The same sample was also used in a study of T cells in Graves' hyperthyroidism and ophthalmopathy. As that report states: A model of 13 V-J features distinguished ophthalmopathy from stable hyperthyroidism.

The TCR comes from a man aged 30 to 39 with Graves disease. Sequenced here: peripheral blood mononuclear cells (PBMCs), sampled at new diagnosis, from a patient treated with antithyroid drugs. The rearrangement links TRBV20-1 to TRBJ2-1; D not resolved. CDR3 coding DNA: TGCAGTGCCCCCAATACCGGACGGGAGCAGTTCTTC. It yields the protein CSAPNTGREQFF.